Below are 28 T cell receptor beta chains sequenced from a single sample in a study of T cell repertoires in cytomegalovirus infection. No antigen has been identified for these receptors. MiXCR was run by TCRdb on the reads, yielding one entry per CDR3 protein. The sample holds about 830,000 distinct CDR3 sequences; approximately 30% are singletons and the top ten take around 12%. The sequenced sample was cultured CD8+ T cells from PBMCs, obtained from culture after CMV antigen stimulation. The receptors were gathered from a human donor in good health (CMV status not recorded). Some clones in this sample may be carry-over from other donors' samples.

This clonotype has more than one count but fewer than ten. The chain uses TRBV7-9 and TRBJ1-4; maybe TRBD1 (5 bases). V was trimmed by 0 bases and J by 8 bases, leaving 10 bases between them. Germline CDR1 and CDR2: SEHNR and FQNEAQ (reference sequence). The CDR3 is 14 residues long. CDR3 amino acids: CASSLAREEEKLFF. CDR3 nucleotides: TGTGCCAGCAGCTTAGCCAGGGAAGAGGAAAAACTGTTTTTT. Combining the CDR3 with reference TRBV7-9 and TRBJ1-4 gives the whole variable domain DTGVSQNPRHKITKRGQNVTFRCDPISEHNRLYWYRQTLGQGPEFLTYFQNEAQLEKSRLLSDRFSAERPKGSFSTLEIQRTEQGDSAMYLCASSLAREEEKLFFGSGTQLSVL.

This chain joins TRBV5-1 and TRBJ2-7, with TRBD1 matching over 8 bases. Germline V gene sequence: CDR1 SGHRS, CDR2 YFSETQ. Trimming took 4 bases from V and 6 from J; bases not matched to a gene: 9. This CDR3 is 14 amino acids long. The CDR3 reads CASSVTGEPPEQYF. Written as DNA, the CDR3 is TGCGCCAGCAGCGTGACAGGGGAGCCCCCCGAGCAGTACTTC.

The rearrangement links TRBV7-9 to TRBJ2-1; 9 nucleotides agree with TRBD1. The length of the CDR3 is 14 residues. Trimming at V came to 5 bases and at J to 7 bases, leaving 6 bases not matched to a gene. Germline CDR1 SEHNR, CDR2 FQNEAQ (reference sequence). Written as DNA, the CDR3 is TGTGCCAGCAGCCCAAACAGGGGGCAGAATGAGCAGTTCTTC. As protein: CASSPNRGQNEQFF.

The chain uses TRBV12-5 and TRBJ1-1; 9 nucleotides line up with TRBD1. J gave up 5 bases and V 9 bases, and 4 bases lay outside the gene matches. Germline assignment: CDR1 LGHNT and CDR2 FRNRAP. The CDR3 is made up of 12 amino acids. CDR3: CASGQGKTEAFF. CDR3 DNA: TGTGCTAGCGGACAGGGGAAGACTGAAGCTTTCTTT.

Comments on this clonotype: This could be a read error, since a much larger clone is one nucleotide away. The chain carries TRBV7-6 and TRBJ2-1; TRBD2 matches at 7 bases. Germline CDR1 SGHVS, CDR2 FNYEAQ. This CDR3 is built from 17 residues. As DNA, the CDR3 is TGTGCCGGCAGCCCCCGCACGAGGAGCGGGGCGTACAATGAGCAGTTCTTC. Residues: CAGSPRTRSGAYNEQFF.

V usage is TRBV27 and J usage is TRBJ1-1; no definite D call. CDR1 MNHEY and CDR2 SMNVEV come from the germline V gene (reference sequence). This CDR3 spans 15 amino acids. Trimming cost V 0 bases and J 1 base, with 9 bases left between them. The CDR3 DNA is TGTGCCAGCAGTTTATCTTCAGTTAGGAACACTGAAGCTTTCTTT. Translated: CASSLSSVRNTEAFF.

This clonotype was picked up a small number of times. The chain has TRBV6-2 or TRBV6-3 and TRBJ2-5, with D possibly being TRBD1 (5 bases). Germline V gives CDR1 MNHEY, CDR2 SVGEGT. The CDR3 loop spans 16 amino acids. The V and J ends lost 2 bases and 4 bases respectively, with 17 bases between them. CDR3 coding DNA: TGTGCCAGCAGTTACGCAATTTTGGTGGGGCTAGAGACCCAGTACTTC. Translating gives CASSYAILVGLETQYF.

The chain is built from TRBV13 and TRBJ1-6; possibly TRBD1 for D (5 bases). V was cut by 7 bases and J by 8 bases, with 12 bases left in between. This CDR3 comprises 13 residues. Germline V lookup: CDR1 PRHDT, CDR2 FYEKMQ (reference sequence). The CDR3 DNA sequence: TGTGCCAGCACAGGGACGTCGGATTCACCCCTCCACTTT. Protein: CASTGTSDSPLHF.

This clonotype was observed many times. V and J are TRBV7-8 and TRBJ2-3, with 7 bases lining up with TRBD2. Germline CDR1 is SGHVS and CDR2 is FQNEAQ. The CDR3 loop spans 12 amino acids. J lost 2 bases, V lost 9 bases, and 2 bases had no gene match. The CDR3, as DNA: TGTGCCAGTTGGGACTACACAGATACGCAGTATTTT. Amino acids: CASWDYTDTQYF.

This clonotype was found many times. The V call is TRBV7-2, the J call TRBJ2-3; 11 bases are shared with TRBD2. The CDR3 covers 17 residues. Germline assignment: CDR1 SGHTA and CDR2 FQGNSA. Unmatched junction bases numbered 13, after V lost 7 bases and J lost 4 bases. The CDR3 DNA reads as TGTGCCAGCACCAAAGTAGTAGCGGGGGGGCCGTCAGATACGCAGTATTTT. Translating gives CASTKVVAGGPSDTQYF.

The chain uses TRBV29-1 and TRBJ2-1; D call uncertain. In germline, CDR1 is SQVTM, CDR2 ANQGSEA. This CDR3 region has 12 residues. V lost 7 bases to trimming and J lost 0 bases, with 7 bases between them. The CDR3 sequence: CSAYRSYNEQFF. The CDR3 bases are TGCAGCGCGTACCGCTCCTACAATGAGCAGTTCTTC.

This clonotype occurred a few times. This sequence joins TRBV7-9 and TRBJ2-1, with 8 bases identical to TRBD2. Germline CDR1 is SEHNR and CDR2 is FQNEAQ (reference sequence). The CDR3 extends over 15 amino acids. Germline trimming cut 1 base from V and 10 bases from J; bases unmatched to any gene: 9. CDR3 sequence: CASSLGIAGLGEQFF. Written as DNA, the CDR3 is TGTGCCAGCAGCTTAGGAATAGCGGGGTTGGGGGAGCAGTTCTTC.

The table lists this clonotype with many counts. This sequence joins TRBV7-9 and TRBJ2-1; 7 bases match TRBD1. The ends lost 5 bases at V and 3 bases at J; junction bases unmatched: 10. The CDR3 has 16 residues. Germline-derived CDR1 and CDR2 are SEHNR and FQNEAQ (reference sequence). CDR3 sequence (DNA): TGTGCCAGCAGCGGAAATACGGGACAGTTCTACAATGAGCAGTTCTTC. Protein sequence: CASSGNTGQFYNEQFF.

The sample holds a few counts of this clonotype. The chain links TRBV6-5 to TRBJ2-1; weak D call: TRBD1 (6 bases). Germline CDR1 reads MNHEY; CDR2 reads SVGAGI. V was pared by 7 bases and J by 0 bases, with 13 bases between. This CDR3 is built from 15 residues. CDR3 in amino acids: CASTSTGSSYNEQFF. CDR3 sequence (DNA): TGTGCCAGCACTAGCACAGGGAGCTCCTACAATGAGCAGTTCTTC.

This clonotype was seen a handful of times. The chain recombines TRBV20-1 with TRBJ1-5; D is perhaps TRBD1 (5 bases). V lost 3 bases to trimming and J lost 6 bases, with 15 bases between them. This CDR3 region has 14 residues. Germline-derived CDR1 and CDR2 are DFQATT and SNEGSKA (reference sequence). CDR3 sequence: CSASGGSLGQPQHF. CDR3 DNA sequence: TGCAGTGCTAGTGGGGGGAGTCTGGGTCAGCCCCAGCATTTT.

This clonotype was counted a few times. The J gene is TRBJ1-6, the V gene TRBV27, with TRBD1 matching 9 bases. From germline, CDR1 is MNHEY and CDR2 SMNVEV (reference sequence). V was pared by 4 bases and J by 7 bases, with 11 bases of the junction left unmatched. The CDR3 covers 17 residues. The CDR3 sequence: CASSSPGTGWINSPLHF. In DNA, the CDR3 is TGTGCCAGCAGTTCGCCCGGGACAGGGTGGATCAATTCACCCCTCCACTTT.

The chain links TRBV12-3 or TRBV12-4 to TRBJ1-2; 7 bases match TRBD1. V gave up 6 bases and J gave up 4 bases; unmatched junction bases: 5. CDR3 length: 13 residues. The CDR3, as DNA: TGTGCCAGCAGCGGGGGACAGAGCTATGGCTACACCTTC. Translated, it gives CASSGGQSYGYTF.

The CDR3 sequence is CASSLYAGVAFF. The DNA for the CDR3 is TGTGCCAGCAGCTTATATGCCGGGGTGGCTTTCTTT. The V and J genes are TRBV7-6 and TRBJ1-1, with unresolved D. The CDR3 totals 12 residues. The germline V and J ends were trimmed by 2 bases and 11 bases, with 12 bases remaining between them. In germline, CDR1 is SGHVS, CDR2 FNYEAQ.

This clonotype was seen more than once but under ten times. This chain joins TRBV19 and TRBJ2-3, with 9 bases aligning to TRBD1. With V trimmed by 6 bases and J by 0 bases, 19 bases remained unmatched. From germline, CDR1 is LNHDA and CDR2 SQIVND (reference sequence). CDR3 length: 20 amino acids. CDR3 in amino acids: CASRWGQGLPPNQSTDTQYF. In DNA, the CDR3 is TGTGCCAGTAGGTGGGGACAGGGATTACCACCGAATCAGAGCACAGATACGCAGTATTTT.

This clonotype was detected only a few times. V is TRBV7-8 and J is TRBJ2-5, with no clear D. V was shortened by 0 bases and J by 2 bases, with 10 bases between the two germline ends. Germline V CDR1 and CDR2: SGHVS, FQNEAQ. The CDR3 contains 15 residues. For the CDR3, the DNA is TGTGCCAGCAGCTTAGCGCTTTGGTCACAAGAGACCCAGTACTTC. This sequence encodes CASSLALWSQETQYF.

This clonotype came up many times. As DNA, the CDR3 is TGTGCCGTCGAACAGGGCGCCCACGAGCAGTACTTC. This translates into CAVEQGAHEQYF. V and J are TRBV7-8 and TRBJ2-7; TRBD1 might be the D (6 bases). CDR3 length equals 12 residues. Trimming pared 11 bases from V and 5 bases from J, leaving 16 bases between. Germline CDR1 reads SGHVS; CDR2 reads FQNEAQ. The full variable domain, completed using reference TRBV7-8 and TRBJ2-7, is GAGVSQSPRYKVAKRGQDVALRCDPISGHVSLFWYQQALGQGPEFLTYFQNEAQLDKSGLPSDRFFAERPEGSVSTLKIQRTQQEDSAVYLCAVEQGAHEQYFGPGTRLTVT.

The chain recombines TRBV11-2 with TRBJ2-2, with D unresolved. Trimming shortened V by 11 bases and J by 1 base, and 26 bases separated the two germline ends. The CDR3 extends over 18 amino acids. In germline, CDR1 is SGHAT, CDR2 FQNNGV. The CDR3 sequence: CALWASPTDRLNTGELFF. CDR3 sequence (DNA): TGTGCCCTTTGGGCCAGCCCAACTGATAGACTGAACACCGGGGAGCTGTTTTTT.

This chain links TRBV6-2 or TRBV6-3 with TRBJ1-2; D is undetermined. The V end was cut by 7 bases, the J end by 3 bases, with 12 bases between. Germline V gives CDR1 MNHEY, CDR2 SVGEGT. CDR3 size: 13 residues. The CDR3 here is CASNGRIDYGYTF. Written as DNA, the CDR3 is TGTGCCAGCAACGGGAGGATAGACTATGGCTACACCTTC.

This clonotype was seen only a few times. The CDR3 DNA reads as TGTGCCACCTCGCGGGGGGGCCCCTACAATGAGCAGTTCTTC. It specifies CATSRGGPYNEQFF. J is TRBJ2-1 and V is TRBV19; 9 bases fit TRBD2. Germline-derived CDR1 and CDR2 are LNHDA and SQIVND (reference sequence). The junction had 6 bases not matched to a gene; V was cut back by 10 bases and J by 2 bases. CDR3 length: 14 amino acids.

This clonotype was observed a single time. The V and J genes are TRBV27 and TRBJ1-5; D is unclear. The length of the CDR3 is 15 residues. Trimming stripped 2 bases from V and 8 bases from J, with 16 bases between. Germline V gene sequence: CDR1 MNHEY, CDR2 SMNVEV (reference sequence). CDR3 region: CASSLHRLAGKPQHF. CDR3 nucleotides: TGTGCCAGCAGTTTACACCGTTTGGCGGGTAAGCCCCAGCATTTT.

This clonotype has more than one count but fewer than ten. The CDR3, as DNA: TGTGCCAGCAGCCCGGGACAGGGGGTAGGGGATGAGCAGTTCTTC. Amino acids: CASSPGQGVGDEQFF. V gene TRBV5-5 combines with J gene TRBJ2-1, with 11 nucleotides matching TRBD1. V was clipped by 4 bases and J by 8 bases; unmatched bases: 8. Looked up from germline, CDR1 is SGHKS and CDR2 is YYEKEE (reference sequence). The CDR3 sequence is 15 residues long.

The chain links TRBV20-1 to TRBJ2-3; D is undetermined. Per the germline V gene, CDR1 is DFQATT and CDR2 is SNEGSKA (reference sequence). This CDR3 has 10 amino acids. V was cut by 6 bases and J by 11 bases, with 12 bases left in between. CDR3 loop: CSAPTCMQYF. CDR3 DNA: TGCAGTGCGCCGACGTGTATGCAGTATTTT.

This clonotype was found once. The CDR3 DNA follows: TGTGCCAGCAGCCAAGGGCCGGTGTCCTACGAGCAGTACTTC. This sequence encodes CASSQGPVSYEQYF. The gene calls are TRBV3-1 and TRBJ2-7, with unresolved D. From germline, CDR1 is LGHDT and CDR2 YNNKEL (reference sequence). Trimming took 1 base from V and 1 from J, leaving 8 bases between them. The CDR3 consists of 14 residues.